The present T cell receptor (beta chain) was sequenced within a study of vaccination effects on CD4 cells after COVID-19. The data were produced by immunoSEQ multiplex PCR, yet TCRdb's version contains in-frame clones alone and is incomplete. Of 30,000 or so clones in the sample, about 71% are singletons; the top ten hold roughly 3.8%. This clone was recorded a few times. As yet, its antigen is unknown. Between the trimmed V and J ends, which lost 1 base and 2 bases, there was a span of 15 bases. CDR1 and CDR2 from the germline V gene are SGHDN and FVKESK. This CDR3 has 17 amino acids. CD4+ T cells were isolated after less than 13 days of culture.

The chain couples TRBV14 to TRBJ2-1; D is perhaps TRBD2 (6 bases). The TCR sequence derives from a human donor who received a COVID-19 vaccine. The sequencing used CD4+ T cells from PBMCs cultured without peptide, collected before COVID-19 vaccination. Here the CDR3 DNA reads TGTGCCAGCAGCCAAGGGGCCGCGGGGCCAACCTACAATGAGCAGTTCTTC. Residues: CASSQGAAGPTYNEQFF.